The clone carrying this T cell receptor (beta chain) was observed a handful of times. One entry per CDR3 protein results from TCRdb running MiXCR on the 5' RACE reads. The repertoire has about 340,000 distinct CDR3 sequences, more than 20% of them found once; the top ten carry around 12%. Germline V CDR1 and CDR2: SGHAT, FQNNGV. The V segment lost 0 bases and the J segment 5 bases; nucleotides outside the gene matches: 10. This CDR3 has 17 amino acids. This entry is derived from a study of T-cell memory formation after mild COVID-19. This TCR was recovered from an adult woman who had mild COVID-19 (a few samples of this study predate the infection). Cell type and time point are not known. The chain couples TRBV11-2 to TRBJ2-5, with 9 positions matching TRBD2. Material for sequencing was PBMCs or a T cell subset sorted from them (not recorded which). CDR3 sequence reads: CASSLDLASGISETQYF. The CDR3 DNA is TGTGCCAGCAGCTTAGATCTCGCTAGCGGGATATCGGAGACCCAGTACTTC. Drawing the rest from reference TRBV11-2 and TRBJ2-5, the complete variable domain is EAGVAQSPRYKIIEKRQSVAFWCNPISGHATLYWYQQILGQGPKLLIQFQNNGVVDDSQLPKDRFSAERLKGVDSTLKIQPAKLEDSAVYLCASSLDLASGISETQYFGPGTRLLVL.